Each of the 8 T cell receptor beta chains below was sequenced from the same sample in a study of cytomegalovirus exposure and HLA in healthy donors. The study ran its PCR with 60 Vbeta and 13 Jbeta primers. Here immunoSEQ multiplex PCR was the method, and the copy in TCRdb shows in-frame clones only, minus some. The sample shows 100,000 to 150,000 clones, roughly three quarters of them seen only once. What was sequenced was PBMCs. All receptors derive from a man between 18 and 35 years old in good health and CMV-seronegative.

The chain recombines TRBV7-3 with TRBJ1-2, with no clear D. V was clipped by 1 base and J by 5 bases, with 8 bases between them. Germline V gene sequence: CDR1 SGHTA, CDR2 FQGTGA. The CDR3 loop spans 13 amino acids. The CDR3, as DNA: TGTGCCAGCAGCTTAAGTGGGGAGTATGGCTACACCTTC. Protein: CASSLSGEYGYTF.

CDR3 nucleotides: TGTGCCAGCAGCTTACTTATTAGTGCGCAGTATTTT. Amino acids: CASSLLISAQYF. This chain uses TRBV7-6 with TRBJ2-3; no definite D call. CDR1 is SGHVS and CDR2 is FNYEAQ in the germline V gene. This CDR3 contains 12 residues. V lost 2 bases, J lost 10 bases, and 10 bases lay in between.

The chain carries TRBV7-2 and TRBJ2-2, with 8 bases fitting TRBD1. The CDR3 contains 16 residues. After removal of 3 bases from V and 1 base from J, the junction contained 4 bases not matched to a gene. CDR1 is SGHTA, CDR2 FQGNSA, per germline. CDR3 coding DNA: TGTGCCAGCAGCTTCTTCACAGGGGGGAACACCGGGGAGCTGTTTTTT. It translates to CASSFFTGGNTGELFF.

The CDR3, as DNA: TGTGCCAGCAGCTCTAGGGGAAATTCACCCCTCCACTTT. Its protein is CASSSRGNSPLHF. The V and J genes are TRBV9 and TRBJ1-6, with D possibly matching TRBD1 (5 bases). This CDR3 is 13 amino acids long. The germline V gene has CDR1 SGDLS and CDR2 YYNGEE. Trimming shortened V by 4 bases and J by 7 bases, and 9 bases separated the two germline ends. Full variable domain (remainder filled in from reference TRBV9 and TRBJ1-6): DSGVTQTPKHLITATGQRVTLRCSPRSGDLSVYWYQQSLDQGLQFLIQYYNGEERAKGNILERFSAQQFPDLHSELNLSSLELGDSALYFCASSSRGNSPLHFGNGTRLTVT.

This clone has only a few counts. The chain uses TRBV13 and TRBJ2-2; 9 bases map to TRBD1. The CDR3 spans 16 residues. The germline V gene encodes CDR1 PRHDT and CDR2 FYEKMQ (reference sequence). V dropped 0 bases and J dropped 6; count of bases not matched to a gene: 5. The CDR3 DNA sequence: TGTGCCAGCAGCTTAGGCCGGGACAGGGTCCCCGGGGAGCTGTTTTTT. It specifies CASSLGRDRVPGELFF.

The chain joins TRBV7-3 to TRBJ2-1; D gene unclear. V lost 5 bases and J 1 base, leaving 21 bases between the germline ends. From germline, CDR1 is SGHTA and CDR2 FQGTGA. The CDR3 runs 18 residues. CDR3 nucleotides: TGTGCCAGCAGCCCGGGTAGAGGTGCCGGGTCGTCCTACAATGAGCAGTTCTTC. It yields the protein CASSPGRGAGSSYNEQFF.

There are a few counts of this clone. The chain is built from TRBV5-1 and TRBJ1-5; D unresolved. V lost 4 bases and J lost 2, with 13 bases in between. The V gene's germline CDR1 is SGHRS and CDR2 YFSETQ. This CDR3 contains 15 residues. The CDR3 here is CASSASSGGNQPQHF. The CDR3 bases are TGCGCCAGCAGCGCGTCGTCGGGTGGCAATCAGCCCCAGCATTTT.

The rearrangement links TRBV6-6 to TRBJ2-5; D not resolved. The V end was cut by 6 bases, the J end by 5 bases, with 16 bases between. This CDR3 contains 14 residues. Germline loops: CDR1 MNHNY, CDR2 SVGAGI (reference sequence). DNA for the CDR3: TGTGCCAGCAGCCTGACACCCCCGGCGGAGACCCAGTACTTC. Its translation: CASSLTPPAETQYF.